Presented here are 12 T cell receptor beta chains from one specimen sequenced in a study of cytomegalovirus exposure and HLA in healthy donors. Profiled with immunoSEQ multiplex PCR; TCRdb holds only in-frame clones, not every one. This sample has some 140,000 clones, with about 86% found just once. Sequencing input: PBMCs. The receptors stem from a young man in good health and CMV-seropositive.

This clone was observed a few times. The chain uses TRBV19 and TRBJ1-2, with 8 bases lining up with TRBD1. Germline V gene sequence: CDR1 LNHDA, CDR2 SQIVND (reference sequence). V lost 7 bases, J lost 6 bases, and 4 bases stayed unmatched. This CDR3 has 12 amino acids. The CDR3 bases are TGTGCCAGTAACACGGACAGGGATGGCTACACCTTC. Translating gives CASNTDRDGYTF.

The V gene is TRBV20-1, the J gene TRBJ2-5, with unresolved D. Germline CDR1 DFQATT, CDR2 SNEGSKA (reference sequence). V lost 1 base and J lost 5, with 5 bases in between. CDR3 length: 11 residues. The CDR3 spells CSARGAETQYF. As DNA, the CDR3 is TGCAGTGCTAGAGGCGCGGAGACCCAGTACTTC.

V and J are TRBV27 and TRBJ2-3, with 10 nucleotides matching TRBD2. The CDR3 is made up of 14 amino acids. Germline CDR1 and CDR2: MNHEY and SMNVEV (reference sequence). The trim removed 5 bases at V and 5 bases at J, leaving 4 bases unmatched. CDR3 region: CASSLAGVLDTQYF. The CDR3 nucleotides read TGTGCCAGCAGTCTAGCGGGAGTACTAGATACGCAGTATTTT.

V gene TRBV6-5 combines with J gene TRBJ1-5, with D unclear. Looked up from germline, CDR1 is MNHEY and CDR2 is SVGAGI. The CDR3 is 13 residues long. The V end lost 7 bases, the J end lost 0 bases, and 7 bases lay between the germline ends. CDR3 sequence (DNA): TGTGCCAGCAAAGCGGGTAGCAATCAGCCCCAGCATTTT. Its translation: CASKAGSNQPQHF.

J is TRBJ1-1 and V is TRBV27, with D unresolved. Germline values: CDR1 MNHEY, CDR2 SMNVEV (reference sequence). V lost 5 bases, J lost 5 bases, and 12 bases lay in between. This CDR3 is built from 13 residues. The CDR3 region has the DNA TGTGCCAGCAGTCCGGGAACAGAAACTGAAGCTTTCTTT. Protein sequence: CASSPGTETEAFF.

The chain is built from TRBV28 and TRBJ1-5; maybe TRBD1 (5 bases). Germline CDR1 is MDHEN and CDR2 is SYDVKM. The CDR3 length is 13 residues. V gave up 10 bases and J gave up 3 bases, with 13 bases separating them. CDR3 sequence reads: CAMSQDLNQPQHF. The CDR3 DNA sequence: TGTGCCATGTCACAGGATCTCAATCAGCCCCAGCATTTT.

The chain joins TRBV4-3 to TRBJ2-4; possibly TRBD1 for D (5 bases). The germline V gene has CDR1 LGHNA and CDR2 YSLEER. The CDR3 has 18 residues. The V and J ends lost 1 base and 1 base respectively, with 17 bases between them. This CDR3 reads CASSQASDLGVAKNIQYF. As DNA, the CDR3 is TGCGCCAGCAGCCAAGCTTCCGACTTAGGGGTCGCCAAAAACATTCAGTACTTC.

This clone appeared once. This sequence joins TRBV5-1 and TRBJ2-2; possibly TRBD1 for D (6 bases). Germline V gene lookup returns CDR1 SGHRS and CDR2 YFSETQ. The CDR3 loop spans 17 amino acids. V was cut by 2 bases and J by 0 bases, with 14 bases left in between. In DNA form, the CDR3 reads TGCGCCAGCAGCTTTACCCGGACAGCCTCGAACACCGGGGAGCTGTTTTTT. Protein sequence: CASSFTRTASNTGELFF.

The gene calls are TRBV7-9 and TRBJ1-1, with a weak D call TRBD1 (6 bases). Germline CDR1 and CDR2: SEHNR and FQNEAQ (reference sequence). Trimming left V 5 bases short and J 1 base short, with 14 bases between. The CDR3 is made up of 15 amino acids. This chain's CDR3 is CASSRARTENTEAFF. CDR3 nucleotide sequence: TGTGCCAGCAGCCGAGCCCGGACAGAGAACACTGAAGCTTTCTTT.

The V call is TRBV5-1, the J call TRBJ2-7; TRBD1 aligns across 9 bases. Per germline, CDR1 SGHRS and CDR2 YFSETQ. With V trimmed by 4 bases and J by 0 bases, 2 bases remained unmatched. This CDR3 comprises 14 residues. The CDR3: CASSGTGISYEQYF. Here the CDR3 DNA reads TGCGCCAGCAGCGGGACAGGGATCTCCTACGAGCAGTACTTC.

DNA of the CDR3: TGTGCCACCAGCCTCGGAGTAAACAATGAGCAGTTCTTC. It translates to CATSLGVNNEQFF. This chain joins TRBV15 and TRBJ2-1; D remains ambiguous. The V end was cut by 5 bases, the J end by 5 bases, with 10 bases between. Germline V gene lookup returns CDR1 LNHNV and CDR2 YYDKDF (reference sequence). This CDR3 has 13 amino acids.

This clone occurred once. The CDR3 DNA is TGCGCCAGCAGCTTGGACGACCCTAGACGAACCTACGAGCAGTACTTC. It translates to CASSLDDPRRTYEQYF. V is TRBV5-1 and J is TRBJ2-7, with D uncertain. CDR3 length: 16 residues. The V gene lost 0 bases and the J gene lost 2 bases, with 15 bases spanning the gap. The germline gives CDR1 SGHRS, CDR2 YFSETQ.